This TCR beta chain emerged from a study of T-cell memory formation after mild COVID-19. Findings and caveats of the study: Some responding clones appeared in pre-infection memory, suggesting cross-reactive memory joined. Day 15 to 85 contracting clones showed balanced CD4/CD8; day 15 to 37 expanders favored CD4+.

After 5'RACE with constant-segment primers, TCR alpha and TCR beta cDNA libraries carrying sample barcodes and UMIs were obtained. A single record per CDR3 protein comes from TCRdb applying MiXCR to the 5' RACE reads. This table holds approximately 440,000 distinct CDR3 sequences, around 20% found once. Concerning this clonotype: Its antigen is undetermined.

Sample: PBMCs or a T cell subset sorted from them (not recorded which). The source of this sequence is an adult woman who had mild COVID-19 (a few samples of this study predate the infection). Cell type and time point are not known.

CDR3 DNA sequence: TGTGCCAGCAGCTCGCCCGGACTAGCGGGAGTGAAGACCCAGTACTTC. This sequence encodes CASSSPGLAGVKTQYF. The chain recombines TRBV7-2 with TRBJ2-5; 13 bases map to TRBD2. Trimming removed 4 bases from V and 6 bases from J; junction bases left unmatched: 8. The CDR3 covers 16 residues. Germline assignment: CDR1 SGHTA and CDR2 FQGNSA.